Shown below are 4 T cell receptor beta chains from a single sample sequenced in a study of human T cells and chemical hapten exposure. MiXCR was run by TCRdb on the RACE reads, yielding one entry per CDR3 protein. The sample carries approximately 400,000 distinct CDR3 sequences, more than 4.5% recorded once. Time point in this sample: patch test 1, 2 weeks after DPC sensitization. The treatment is: therapeutic diphenylcyclopropenone sensitization with weekly scalp DPC. The sample here was whole blood, taken in connection with sensitization to the hapten diphenylcyclopropenone (DPC). These receptors came from a woman aged 45-65 years with alopecia areata. Some clones in this sample may be carry-over from other donors' samples.

The rearrangement uses TRBV7-8 and TRBJ1-1; no firm D call. Between the trimmed V and J ends, which lost 1 base and 6 bases, there was a span of 9 bases. CDR3 size: 13 residues. In germline, CDR1 is SGHVS, CDR2 FQNEAQ. CDR3 nucleotides: TGTGCCAGCAGCTTAGGTGTCACCCCTGAAGCTTTCTTT. Encoded protein: CASSLGVTPEAFF.

This clonotype was found a few times. V usage is TRBV4-3 and J usage is TRBJ2-7; a weak D match, TRBD1 (6 bases). The CDR3 consists of 15 residues. In germline, CDR1 is LGHNA, CDR2 YSLEER. Between the trimmed V and J ends, which lost 0 bases and 5 bases, there was a span of 14 bases. The CDR3 DNA follows: TGCGCCAGCAGCCAAGAGGTTGGGGGCCCCGACGAGCAGTACTTC. This sequence encodes CASSQEVGGPDEQYF.

Many counts were recorded for this clonotype. This could be a read error, since a much larger clone is one nucleotide away. The chain joins TRBV14 to TRBJ1-2; tentative D call: TRBD1 (5 bases). CDR3 length: 13 residues. Germline V gene sequence: CDR1 SGHDN, CDR2 FVKESK. V shed 1 base and J shed 3 bases, with 6 bases lying between them. CDR3 protein: CASSQGQHYGYTF. The DNA of the CDR3 is TGTGCCAGCAGCCAAGGACAGCACTATGGCTACACCTTC.

The chain recombines TRBV3-1 with TRBJ1-4; 9 bases map to TRBD1. Trimming cost V 3 bases and J 7 bases; bases outside gene matches: 3. The CDR3 sequence is 14 residues long. Germline-derived CDR1 and CDR2 are LGHDT and YNNKEL (reference sequence). The CDR3 reads CASSQRTGVEKLFF. CDR3 DNA: TGTGCCAGCAGCCAGCGGACAGGGGTTGAAAAACTGTTTTTT.